These T cell receptor beta chains were read from a single sample in a study of blood T cell repertoires in COVID-19. Libraries were prepared by immunoSEQ multiplex PCR; TCRdb keeps only in-frame clonotypes and omits some of them. This sample has under 130,000 clones, with about 89% found just once. The sequencing input was peripheral blood. These receptors were taken from an older woman with acute or convalescent COVID-19. The CDR3 runs from the conserved cysteine through the conserved F or W. The D gene is left open where the match is weak. Only part of the rows carry a size: once, few, many, or a class if the clone is expanded.

J: TRBJ1-2; size: .; D: TRBD1; V: TRBV7-9; CDR3: CASSGQGYGYTF; DNA: TGTGCCAGCAGCGGACAGGGATATGGCTACACCTTC
J: TRBJ2-2; size: .; D: .; V: TRBV7-9; CDR3: CASSFGATGELFF; DNA: TGTGCCAGCAGCTTTGGGGCCACCGGGGAGCTGTTTTTT
J: TRBJ1-2; size: once; D: TRBD1; V: TRBV30; CDR3: CAWSAGGYGYTF; DNA: TGTGCCTGGAGTGCAGGGGGCTATGGCTACACCTTC
J: TRBJ1-3; size: .; D: .; V: TRBV11-3; CDR3: CATQYRAATGNTIYF; DNA: TGTGCCACCCAATACAGGGCGGCAACTGGAAACACCATATATTTT
J: TRBJ1-4; size: .; D: .; V: TRBV4-2; CDR3: CASSQEVLGHRNEKLFF; DNA: TGTGCCAGCAGCCAAGAGGTTTTGGGACACAGGAATGAAAAACTGTTTTTT
J: TRBJ1-2; size: .; D: .; V: TRBV19; CDR3: CAPGGGATAGYTF; DNA: TGTGCCCCGGGCGGGGGTGCTACAGCTGGCTACACCTTC
J: TRBJ1-2; size: .; D: .; V: TRBV7-2; CDR3: CASSPLGSYYGYTF; DNA: TGTGCCAGCAGCCCCTTAGGGAGCTACTATGGCTACACCTTC
J: TRBJ1-2; size: .; D: .; V: TRBV30; CDR3: CAWAGGDGYTF; DNA: TGTGCCTGGGCCGGAGGGGATGGCTACACCTTC
J: TRBJ2-3; size: .; D: TRBD2; V: TRBV6-1; CDR3: CASSEGTSGKFTDTQYF; DNA: TGTGCCAGCAGTGAAGGGACTAGCGGGAAATTCACAGATACGCAGTATTTT
J: TRBJ1-6; size: .; D: .; V: TRBV6-1; CDR3: CASSERAGENSPLHF; DNA: TGTGCCAGCAGTGAACGGGCAGGGGAGAATTCACCCCTCCACTTT
J: TRBJ2-5; size: .; D: TRBD1; V: TRBV2; CDR3: CASDGQGAGETQYF; DNA: TGTGCCAGCGACGGACAGGGGGCGGGAGAGACCCAGTACTTC
J: TRBJ1-2; size: .; D: .; V: TRBV6-5; CDR3: CASTLTGDYGYTF; DNA: TGTGCCAGCACCTTGACAGGAGACTATGGCTACACCTTC
J: TRBJ1-2; size: once; D: .; V: TRBV13; CDR3: CASSFTDSGSGGYTF; DNA: TGTGCCAGCAGCTTCACGGACAGCGGCTCTGGGGGCTACACCTTC
J: TRBJ1-1; size: .; D: .; V: TRBV10-1; CDR3: CASSAAQNTEAFF; DNA: TGCGCCAGCAGCGCTGCACAGAACACTGAAGCTTTCTTT
J: TRBJ2-2; size: .; D: TRBD2; V: TRBV7-9; CDR3: CASSSSPGGGELFF; DNA: TGTGCCAGCAGCTCCTCCCCGGGGGGCGGGGAGCTGTTTTTT
J: TRBJ1-2; size: .; D: .; V: TRBV11-2; CDR3: CASSLDLSVYGYTF; DNA: TGTGCCAGCAGCTTAGATCTCAGCGTCTATGGCTACACCTTC
J: TRBJ2-7; size: .; D: TRBD2; V: TRBV7-3; CDR3: CASYTGLASYEQYF; DNA: TGTGCCAGCTACACGGGACTAGCGTCCTACGAGCAGTACTTC
J: TRBJ1-2; size: .; D: .; V: TRBV6-5; CDR3: CATKEVGNYGYTF; DNA: TGTGCCACCAAGGAGGTGGGGAACTATGGCTACACCTTC
J: TRBJ2-1; size: .; D: TRBD2; V: TRBV7-3; CDR3: CASSLGPGTSGYNEQFF; DNA: TGTGCCAGCAGCTTAGGGCCCGGGACTAGCGGATACAATGAGCAGTTCTTC
J: TRBJ2-1; size: .; D: .; V: TRBV29-1; CDR3: CSVKQSGISYNEQFF; DNA: TGCAGCGTTAAGCAATCAGGGATCTCCTACAATGAGCAGTTCTTC
J: TRBJ2-2; size: .; D: .; V: TRBV21-1; CDR3: CASSKPLGFRTGELFF; DNA: TGTGCCAGCAGCAAACCACTAGGATTTCGCACCGGGGAGCTGTTTTTT
J: TRBJ2-3; size: few; D: TRBD2; V: TRBV3-1/TRBV3-2; CDR3: CASSQQTSGSTDTQYF; DNA: TGTGCCAGCAGCCAACAAACTAGCGGGAGTACAGATACGCAGTATTTT
J: TRBJ1-4; size: .; D: .; V: TRBV18; CDR3: CASSPATLEKLFF; DNA: TGTGCCAGCTCACCCGCCACGCTAGAAAAACTGTTTTTT
J: TRBJ2-5; size: .; D: TRBD2; V: TRBV27; CDR3: CASSLSWREGETQYF; DNA: TGTGCCAGCAGTTTATCCTGGCGGGAGGGGGAGACCCAGTACTTC
J: TRBJ2-4; size: .; D: TRBD1; V: TRBV24-1; CDR3: CATSGTGSWNIQYF; DNA: TGTGCCACCAGTGGGACAGGATCATGGAACATTCAGTACTTC
J: TRBJ2-3; size: .; D: TRBD2; V: TRBV6-5; CDR3: CASRSLAAAGDTQYF; DNA: TGTGCCAGCCGATCTCTAGCGGCAGCCGGAGATACGCAGTATTTT
J: TRBJ1-1; size: .; D: .; V: TRBV27; CDR3: CASRAQLNTEAFF; DNA: TGTGCCAGCAGGGCTCAATTGAACACTGAAGCTTTCTTT
J: TRBJ1-6; size: once; D: TRBD1; V: TRBV9; CDR3: CASSERQGDNSPLHF; DNA: TGTGCCAGCAGCGAGCGACAGGGGGACAATTCACCCCTCCACTTT
J: TRBJ2-5; size: .; D: .; V: TRBV24-1; CDR3: CATSDRATGVSETQYF; DNA: TGTGCCACCAGTGACCGGGCGACGGGAGTGTCAGAGACCCAGTACTTC
J: TRBJ2-1; size: .; D: TRBD2; V: TRBV5-8; CDR3: CASSLGLAGAHEQFF; DNA: TGTGCCAGCAGTTTGGGACTAGCGGGAGCCCATGAGCAGTTCTTC
J: TRBJ2-2; size: .; D: TRBD2; V: TRBV7-2; CDR3: CASSLLAATGELFF; DNA: TGTGCCAGCAGCCTACTAGCGGCCACCGGGGAGCTGTTTTTT
J: TRBJ1-4; size: .; D: .; V: TRBV24-1; CDR3: CATSVSGGEKLFF; DNA: TGTGCCACCAGTGTCAGTGGAGGTGAAAAACTGTTTTTT
J: TRBJ1-1; size: .; D: TRBD1; V: TRBV19; CDR3: CASSPWDRGLNTEAFF; DNA: TGTGCCAGTAGTCCGTGGGACAGGGGCCTGAACACTGAAGCTTTCTTT
J: TRBJ1-6; size: .; D: .; V: TRBV5-1; CDR3: CASSADISYNSPLHF; DNA: TGCGCCAGCAGCGCGGACATATCATATAATTCACCCCTCCACTTT
J: TRBJ2-3; size: .; D: TRBD2; V: TRBV5-8; CDR3: CASSSPPSGRFVITDTQYF; DNA: TGTGCCAGCAGCTCCCCCCCGAGCGGGAGATTCGTAATCACAGATACGCAGTATTTT
J: TRBJ2-1; size: .; D: TRBD2; V: TRBV5-1; CDR3: CASSLASGNNEQFF; DNA: TGCGCCAGCAGCTTGGCTAGCGGGAACAATGAGCAGTTCTTC
J: TRBJ2-2; size: once; D: TRBD2; V: TRBV3-1/TRBV3-2; CDR3: CASSQEKRLAGVPGELFF; DNA: TGTGCCAGCAGCCAAGAAAAGCGACTAGCGGGAGTGCCCGGGGAGCTGTTTTTT